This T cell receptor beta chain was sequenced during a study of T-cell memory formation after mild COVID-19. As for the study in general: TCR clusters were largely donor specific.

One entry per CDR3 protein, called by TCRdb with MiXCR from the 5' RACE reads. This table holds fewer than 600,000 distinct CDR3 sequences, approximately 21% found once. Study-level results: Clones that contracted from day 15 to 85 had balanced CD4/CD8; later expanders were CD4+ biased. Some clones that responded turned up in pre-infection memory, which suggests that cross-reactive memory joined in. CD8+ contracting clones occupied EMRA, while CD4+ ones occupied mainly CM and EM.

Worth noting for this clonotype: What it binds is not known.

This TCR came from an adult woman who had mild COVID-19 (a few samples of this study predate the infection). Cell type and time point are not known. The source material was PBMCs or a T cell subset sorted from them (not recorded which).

CDR3 in amino acids: CASSQDVAGRGMYEQFF. For the CDR3, the DNA is TGTGCCAGCAGCCAAGATGTTGCGGGGAGGGGCATGTATGAGCAGTTCTTC. J is TRBJ2-1 and V is TRBV4-2; 7 nucleotides agree with TRBD2. V lost 0 bases, J lost 8 bases, and 13 bases stayed unmatched. The CDR3 is made up of 17 amino acids. Germline V gene sequence: CDR1 LGHNA, CDR2 YNFKEQ.